Listed here are 11 T cell receptor beta chains from one sample, sequenced in a study of T cell responses to AZD1222 COVID-19 vaccine. Clones were read by immunoSEQ multiplex PCR, and TCRdb kept only the in-frame ones, dropping some. The table shows over 65,000 clones, with 70% to 80% occurring only once. The material sequenced was peripheral blood, taken on day 0 of AZD1222 vaccination. The receptors originated from an adult in good health.

The CDR3 DNA reads TGCGCCAGCAGCCCATGGGAGGGGGCCGCCAAAAACATTCAGTACTTC. Translated, it gives CASSPWEGAAKNIQYF. The chain has TRBV5-1 and TRBJ2-4, with D perhaps matching TRBD1 or TRBD2 (7 bases each). Germline lookup yields CDR1 SGHRS and CDR2 YFSETQ. This CDR3 comprises 16 residues. Trimming cost V 4 bases and J 1 base, with 15 bases left between them.

The J gene is TRBJ1-1, the V gene TRBV7-2; D is ambiguous. V shed 1 base and J shed 4 bases, with 10 bases lying between them. From germline, CDR1 is SGHTA and CDR2 FQGNSA. The CDR3 is made up of 14 amino acids. CDR3 DNA: TGTGCCAGCAGCTTAGTGGGAGCGGGCACTGAAGCTTTCTTT. Translation gives CASSLVGAGTEAFF.

The CDR3 nucleotides read TGTGCTAGTGCCCTAAAGAGCGGGATCTCCTACGAGCAGTACTTC. Its translation: CASALKSGISYEQYF. The chain is built from TRBV12-5 and TRBJ2-7; TRBD2 matches at 7 bases. V trimming: 7 bases; J trimming: 0 bases; junction bases outside the gene matches: 9. There are 15 residues in the CDR3. The germline gives CDR1 LGHNT, CDR2 FRNRAP.

This rearrangement joins TRBV5-1 to TRBJ1-4, with 10 bases fitting TRBD1. Germline trimming cut 3 bases from V and 1 base from J; bases unmatched to any gene: 3. This CDR3 has 16 amino acids. Germline V gene data show CDR1 as SGHRS and CDR2 as YFSETQ. The CDR3 DNA follows: TGCGCCAGCAGCTGGCGGACAGGGGGAACTAATGAAAAACTGTTTTTT. Translation gives CASSWRTGGTNEKLFF.

This sequence joins TRBV19 and TRBJ2-7; TRBD2 is a possible D gene (5 bases). This CDR3 spans 14 amino acids. Germline V gene lookup returns CDR1 LNHDA and CDR2 SQIVND (reference sequence). The V and J ends lost 5 bases and 2 bases respectively, with 13 bases between them. The CDR3 region is CASSPSPGTYEQYF. The CDR3 region has the DNA TGTGCCAGTAGTCCCTCGCCGGGAACCTACGAGCAGTACTTC.

V gene TRBV7-7 combines with J gene TRBJ2-5; 7 nucleotides align to TRBD1. CDR1 is SSHAT, CDR2 FNYEAQ, per germline (reference sequence). The CDR3 consists of 12 residues. In nucleotides, the CDR3 is TGTGCTGTCCGGGACAGTAAAGAGACCCAGTACTTC. Its protein is CAVRDSKETQYF.

This clone was counted a few times. The V gene is TRBV13, the J gene TRBJ2-1; 9 nucleotides align to TRBD2. Germline V gives CDR1 PRHDT, CDR2 FYEKMQ (reference sequence). The CDR3 runs to 16 residues. Germline trimming cut 3 bases from V and 0 bases from J; bases unmatched to any gene: 3. CDR3 sequence reads: CASSFRSGSSYNEQFF. CDR3 coding DNA: TGTGCCAGCAGCTTCCGTAGCGGGAGCTCCTACAATGAGCAGTTCTTC.

The rearrangement links TRBV16 to TRBJ1-5; 7 nucleotides match TRBD1. V lost 1 base to trimming and J lost 6 bases; unmatched junction nucleotides: 6. From germline, CDR1 is KGHSY and CDR2 FQNENV. The CDR3 runs to 15 residues. In DNA form, the CDR3 reads TGTGCCAGCAGCCAATTTACAGGGGTGAGTCAGCCCCAGCATTTT. It yields the protein CASSQFTGVSQPQHF.

This clone was seen once. The chain combines TRBV5-5 with TRBJ2-3; perhaps TRBD2 as D (5 bases). Germline assignment: CDR1 SGHKS and CDR2 YYEKEE (reference sequence). The CDR3 totals 15 residues. Trimming shortened V by 0 bases and J by 4 bases, and 12 bases separated the two germline ends. CDR3 nucleotide sequence: TGTGCCAGCAGCTTGGGACTAATGGCCGCAGATACGCAGTATTTT. It yields the protein CASSLGLMAADTQYF.

With regard to this clone: The junction does not match germline at one end; this may be a read error. This sequence joins TRBV12-5 and TRBJ2-1; 7 nucleotides align to TRBD1. The CDR3 spans 13 residues. Germline CDR1 reads LGHNT; CDR2 reads FRNRAP. CDR3 loop: CASALNTGTDLLF. The CDR3 coding sequence is TGTGCTAGTGCCCTAAACACCGGGACAGACCTCCTCTTC. Looking up the rest from reference TRBV12-5 and TRBJ2-1 gives the full variable domain: DARVTQTPRHKVTEMGQEVTMRCQPILGHNTVFWYRQTMMQGLELLAYFRNRAPLDDSGMPKDRFSAEMPDATLATLKIQPSEPRDSAVYFCASALNTGTDLLFGPGTRLTVL.

This clone was detected once. The CDR3 sequence is CASSPRTARYEQYF. DNA for the CDR3: TGTGCCAGCAGCCCCCGGACGGCCCGCTACGAGCAGTACTTC. This rearrangement joins TRBV3-1 (or the pseudogene TRBV3-2) to TRBJ2-7; D unclear. The CDR3 has 14 residues. The V and J ends lost 4 bases and 3 bases respectively, with 13 bases between them. CDR1 LGHDT and CDR2 YNNKEL come from the germline V gene (reference sequence).